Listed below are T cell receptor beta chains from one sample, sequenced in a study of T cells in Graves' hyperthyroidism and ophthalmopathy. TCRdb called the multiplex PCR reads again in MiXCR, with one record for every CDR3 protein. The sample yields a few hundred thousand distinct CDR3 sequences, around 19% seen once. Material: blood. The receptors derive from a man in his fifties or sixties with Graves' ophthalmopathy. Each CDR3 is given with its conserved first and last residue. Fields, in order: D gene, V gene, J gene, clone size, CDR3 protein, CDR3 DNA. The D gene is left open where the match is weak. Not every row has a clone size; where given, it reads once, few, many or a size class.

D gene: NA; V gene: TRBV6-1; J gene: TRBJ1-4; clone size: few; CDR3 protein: CASSETFEKLFF; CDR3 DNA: TGTGCCAGCAGTGAGACGTTTGAAAAACTGTTTTTT
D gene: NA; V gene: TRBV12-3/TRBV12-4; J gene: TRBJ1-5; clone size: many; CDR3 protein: CASSFRGNSNQPQHF; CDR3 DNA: TGTGCCAGCAGTTTTAGGGGGAATAGCAATCAGCCCCAGCATTTT
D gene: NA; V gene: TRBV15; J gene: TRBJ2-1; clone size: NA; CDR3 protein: CATSRGVRGNEQFF; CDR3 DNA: TGTGCCACCAGCAGAGGCGTGAGAGGCAATGAGCAGTTCTTC
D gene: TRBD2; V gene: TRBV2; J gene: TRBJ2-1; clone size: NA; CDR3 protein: CASSQVAASGAIEQFF; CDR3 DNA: TGCGCCAGCAGCCAAGTGGCGGCTAGCGGGGCCATTGAGCAGTTCTTC
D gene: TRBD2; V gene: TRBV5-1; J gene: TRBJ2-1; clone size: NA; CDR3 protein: CASSSRTSGDYNEQFF; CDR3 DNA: TGCGCCAGCAGCTCGAGGACTAGCGGGGATTACAATGAGCAGTTCTTC
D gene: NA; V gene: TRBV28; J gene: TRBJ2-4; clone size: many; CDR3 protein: CASSLWSRQAKNIQYF; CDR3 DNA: TGTGCCAGCAGTTTATGGTCCAGGCAAGCCAAAAACATTCAGTACTTC
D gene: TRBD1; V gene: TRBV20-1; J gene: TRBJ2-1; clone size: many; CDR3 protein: CSASHRGNFFF; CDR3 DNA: TGCAGTGCTAGTCACAGGGGGAATTTTTTCTTC
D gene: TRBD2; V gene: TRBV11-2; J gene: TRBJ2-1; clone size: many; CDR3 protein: CASSVRLAGVHYNEQFF; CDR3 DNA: TGTGCCAGCAGCGTACGCCTAGCGGGAGTTCATTACAATGAGCAGTTCTTC
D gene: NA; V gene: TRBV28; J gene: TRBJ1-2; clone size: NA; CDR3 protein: CAIRQSHYGYTF; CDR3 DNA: TGTGCCATCCGACAGTCTCACTATGGCTACACCTTC
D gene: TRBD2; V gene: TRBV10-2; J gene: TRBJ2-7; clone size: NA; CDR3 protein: CASSRALAGYEQYF; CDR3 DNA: TGCGCCAGCAGTAGAGCACTAGCGGGCTACGAGCAGTACTTC
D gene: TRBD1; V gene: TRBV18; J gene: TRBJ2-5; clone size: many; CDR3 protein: CASSPGGRETQYF; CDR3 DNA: TGTGCCAGCAGCCCAGGGGGCAGGGAGACCCAGTACTTC
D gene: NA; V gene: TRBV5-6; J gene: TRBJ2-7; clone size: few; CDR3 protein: CASSSGAGQADPWEQYF; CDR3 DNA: TGTGCCAGCAGCTCGGGGGCGGGTCAAGCGGACCCCTGGGAGCAGTACTTC
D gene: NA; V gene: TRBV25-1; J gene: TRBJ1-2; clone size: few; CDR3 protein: CASSESGSNYGYTF; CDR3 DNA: TGTGCCAGCAGTGAATCGGGTTCTAACTATGGCTACACCTTC
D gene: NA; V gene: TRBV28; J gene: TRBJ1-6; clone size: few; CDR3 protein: CASSFFGRNSPLHF; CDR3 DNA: TGTGCCAGCAGTTTTTTCGGACGGAATTCACCCCTCCACTTT
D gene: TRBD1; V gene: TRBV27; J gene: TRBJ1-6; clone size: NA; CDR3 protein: CASSFRDRNSPLHF; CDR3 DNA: TGTGCCAGCAGTTTCCGGGACAGAAATTCACCCCTCCACTTT
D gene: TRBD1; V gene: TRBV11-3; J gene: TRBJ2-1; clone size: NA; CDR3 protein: CASSLDRGPNEQFF; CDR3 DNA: TGTGCCAGCAGCTTAGACAGGGGGCCTAATGAGCAGTTCTTC
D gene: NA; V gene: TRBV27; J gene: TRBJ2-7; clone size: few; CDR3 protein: CASSPTRGPYEQYF; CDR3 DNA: TGTGCCAGCAGCCCTACCAGGGGACCCTACGAGCAGTACTTC
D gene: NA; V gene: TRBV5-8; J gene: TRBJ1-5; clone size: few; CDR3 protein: CASSFWGRGNQPQHF; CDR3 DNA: TGTGCCAGCAGCTTTTGGGGGCGCGGCAATCAGCCCCAGCATTTT
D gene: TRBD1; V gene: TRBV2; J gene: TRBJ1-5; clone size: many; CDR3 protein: CASTEGQANSNQPQHF; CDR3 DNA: TGTGCCAGCACCGAAGGACAGGCGAACTCAAATCAGCCCCAGCATTTT
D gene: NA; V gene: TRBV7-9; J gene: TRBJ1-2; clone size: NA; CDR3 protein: CASSLVTGGQYGYTF; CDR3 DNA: TGTGCCAGCAGCTTAGTTACTGGTGGACAGTATGGCTACACCTTC
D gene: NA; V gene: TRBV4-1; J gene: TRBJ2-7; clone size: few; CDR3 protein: CASSQESGVAYEQYF; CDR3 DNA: TGCGCCAGCAGCCAAGAGTCAGGGGTCGCCTACGAGCAGTACTTC
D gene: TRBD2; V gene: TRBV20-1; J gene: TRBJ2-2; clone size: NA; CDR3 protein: CSARVPLAGANTGELFF; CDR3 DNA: TGCAGTGCTAGAGTCCCGCTAGCGGGAGCGAACACCGGGGAGCTGTTTTTT
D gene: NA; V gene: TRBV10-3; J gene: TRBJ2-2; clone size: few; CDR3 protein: CAITDRPNTGELFF; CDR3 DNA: TGTGCCATCACAGATAGACCGAACACCGGGGAGCTGTTTTTT
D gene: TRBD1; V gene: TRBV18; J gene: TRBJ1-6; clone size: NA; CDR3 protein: CASSPSKGAHSPLHF; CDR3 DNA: TGTGCCAGCTCACCGTCGAAGGGGGCACATTCACCCCTCCACTTT
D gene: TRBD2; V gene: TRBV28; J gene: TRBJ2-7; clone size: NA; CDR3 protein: CASSLGLAGGFSYEQYF; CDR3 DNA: TGTGCCAGCAGTCTGGGACTAGCGGGGGGTTTCTCCTACGAGCAGTACTTC
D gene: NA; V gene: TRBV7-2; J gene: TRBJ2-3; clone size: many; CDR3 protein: CASSFRRGRTDTQYF; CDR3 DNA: TGTGCCAGCAGCTTCCGGAGGGGCCGCACAGATACGCAGTATTTT
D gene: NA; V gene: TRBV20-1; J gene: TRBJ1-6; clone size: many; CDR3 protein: CSARPSSYNSPLHF; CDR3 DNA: TGCAGTGCAAGGCCAAGCTCCTATAATTCACCCCTCCACTTT
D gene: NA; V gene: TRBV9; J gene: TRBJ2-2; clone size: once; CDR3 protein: CASSGEGGTTGELFF; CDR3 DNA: TGTGCCAGCAGTGGGGAGGGGGGGACAACCGGGGAGCTGTTTTTT
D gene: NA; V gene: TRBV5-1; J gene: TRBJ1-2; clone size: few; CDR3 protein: CASSLETGMVGGYTF; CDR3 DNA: TGCGCCAGCAGCTTGGAAACAGGGATGGTGGGAGGCTACACCTTC
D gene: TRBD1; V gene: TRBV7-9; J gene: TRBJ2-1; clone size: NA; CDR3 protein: CASSLALTGGRGPYNEQFF; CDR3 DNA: TGTGCCAGCAGCTTAGCGTTGACTGGAGGCAGGGGGCCCTACAATGAGCAGTTCTTC
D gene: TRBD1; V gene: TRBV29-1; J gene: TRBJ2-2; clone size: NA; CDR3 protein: CSVEDRGQGLSGELFF; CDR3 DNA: TGCAGCGTTGAAGATAGGGGACAGGGTTTGAGCGGGGAGCTGTTTTTT
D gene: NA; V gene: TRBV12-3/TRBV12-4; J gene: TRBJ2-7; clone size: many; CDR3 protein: CASSRTGRDEQYF; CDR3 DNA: TGTGCCAGCAGTCGTACAGGGAGGGACGAGCAGTACTTC
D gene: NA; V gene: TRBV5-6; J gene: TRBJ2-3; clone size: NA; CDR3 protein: CASSFRNGRDTQYF; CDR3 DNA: TGTGCCAGCAGCTTTCGAAATGGTAGAGATACGCAGTATTTT
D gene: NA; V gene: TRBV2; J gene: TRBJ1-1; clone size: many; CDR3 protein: CASTEVVEAFF; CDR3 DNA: TGTGCCAGCACTGAAGTCGTTGAAGCTTTCTTT
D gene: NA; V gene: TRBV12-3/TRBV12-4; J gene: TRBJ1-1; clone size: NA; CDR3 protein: CASSSSVAEAFF; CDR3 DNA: TGTGCCAGCAGTTCGTCTGTGGCTGAAGCTTTCTTT
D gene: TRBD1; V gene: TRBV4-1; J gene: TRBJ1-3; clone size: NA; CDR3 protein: CASSPLGRGTGPSGNTIYF; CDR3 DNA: TGCGCCAGCAGCCCCCTTGGCCGTGGGACAGGGCCTTCTGGAAACACCATATATTTT
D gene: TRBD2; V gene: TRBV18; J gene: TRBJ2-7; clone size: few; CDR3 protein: CASSPRSLAGRNEQYF; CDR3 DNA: TGTGCCAGCTCACCACGGTCCCTAGCGGGACGGAACGAGCAGTACTTC
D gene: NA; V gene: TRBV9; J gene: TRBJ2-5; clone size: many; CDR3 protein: CASSVDPGVGETQYF; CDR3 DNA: TGTGCCAGCAGCGTAGACCCAGGGGTGGGGGAGACCCAGTACTTC
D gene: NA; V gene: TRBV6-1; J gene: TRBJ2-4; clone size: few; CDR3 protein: CASTGQIKNIQYF; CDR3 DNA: TGTGCCAGCACAGGACAGATCAAAAACATTCAGTACTTC
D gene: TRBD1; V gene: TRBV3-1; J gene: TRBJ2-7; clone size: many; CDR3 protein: CASSYSGTGAYEQYF; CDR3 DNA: TGTGCCAGCAGCTACTCCGGGACAGGAGCCTACGAGCAGTACTTC
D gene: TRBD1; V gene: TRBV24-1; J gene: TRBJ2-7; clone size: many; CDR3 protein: CATSEPGQGRAEQYF; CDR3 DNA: TGTGCCACCAGTGAGCCGGGACAGGGACGAGCCGAGCAGTACTTC
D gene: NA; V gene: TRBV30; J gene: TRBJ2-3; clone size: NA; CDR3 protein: CAWSGDSLSTDTQYF; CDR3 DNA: TGTGCCTGGAGTGGTGACTCCCTTTCCACAGATACGCAGTATTTT
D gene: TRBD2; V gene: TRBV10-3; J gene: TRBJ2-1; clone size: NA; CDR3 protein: CAIRLAGNNEQFF; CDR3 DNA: TGTGCCATCAGGCTAGCGGGAAACAATGAGCAGTTCTTC
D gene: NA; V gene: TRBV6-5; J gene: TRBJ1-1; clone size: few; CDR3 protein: CASSYQVELNTEAFF; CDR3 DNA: TGTGCCAGCAGTTACCAGGTGGAACTGAACACTGAAGCTTTCTTT
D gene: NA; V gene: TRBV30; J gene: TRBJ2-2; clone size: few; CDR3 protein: CAWSVPTGELFF; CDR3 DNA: TGTGCCTGGAGTGTACCAACCGGGGAGCTGTTTTTT
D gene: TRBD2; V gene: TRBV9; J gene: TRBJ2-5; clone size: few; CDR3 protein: CASSPMGLAGGETQYF; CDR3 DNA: TGTGCCAGCAGCCCGATGGGGCTAGCGGGAGGAGAGACCCAGTACTTC
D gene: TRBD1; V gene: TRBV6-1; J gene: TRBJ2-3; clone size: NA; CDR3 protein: CASSGTGVQAVTDTQYF; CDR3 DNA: TGTGCCAGCAGTGGAACAGGGGTTCAGGCTGTCACAGATACGCAGTATTTT
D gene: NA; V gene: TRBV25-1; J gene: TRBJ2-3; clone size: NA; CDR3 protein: CASSNPKGWIDTQYF; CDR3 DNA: TGTGCCAGCAGCAACCCTAAAGGGTGGATAGATACGCAGTATTTT
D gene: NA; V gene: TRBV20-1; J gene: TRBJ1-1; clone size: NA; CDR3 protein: CSAEGRGVRTEAFF; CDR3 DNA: TGCAGTGCCGAGGGCAGGGGCGTTCGCACTGAAGCTTTCTTT
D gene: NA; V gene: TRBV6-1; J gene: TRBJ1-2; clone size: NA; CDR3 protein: CASNQGPPSNYGYTF; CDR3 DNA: TGTGCCAGCAATCAGGGGCCCCCATCTAACTATGGCTACACCTTC
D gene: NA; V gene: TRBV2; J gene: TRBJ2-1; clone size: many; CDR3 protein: CAGTRVSASSYNEQFF; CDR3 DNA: TGTGCCGGAACCCGGGTGTCAGCGAGCTCCTACAATGAGCAGTTCTTC
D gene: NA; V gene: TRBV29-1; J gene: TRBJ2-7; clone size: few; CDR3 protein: CSVEEGERSSYEQYF; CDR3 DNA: TGCAGCGTTGAAGAAGGGGAAAGGAGCTCCTACGAGCAGTACTTC
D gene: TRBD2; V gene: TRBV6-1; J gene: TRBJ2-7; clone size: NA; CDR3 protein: CAISGTSGGYEQYF; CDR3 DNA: TGTGCCATCTCCGGGACTAGCGGGGGCTACGAGCAGTACTTC
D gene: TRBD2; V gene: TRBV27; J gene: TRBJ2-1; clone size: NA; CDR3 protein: CASGREGLYNEQFF; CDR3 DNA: TGTGCCAGCGGTCGGGAGGGCCTCTACAATGAGCAGTTCTTC
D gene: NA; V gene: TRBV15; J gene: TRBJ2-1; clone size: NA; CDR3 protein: CATSRDQGFGVYNEQFF; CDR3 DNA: TGTGCCACCAGCAGAGATCAGGGCTTTGGGGTTTACAATGAGCAGTTCTTC